The next 26 T cell receptor beta chains were all read from a single sample in a study of immune evolution from preneoplasia to lung adenocarcinoma. Method: immunoSEQ multiplex PCR; TCRdb's copy keeps in-frame clones and lacks some. This sample has around 4,100 clones, with 65% to 90% found just once. The source material was FFPE adjacent normal lung tissue. The receptors stem from a donor older than 65 with lung adenocarcinoma.

The chain employs TRBV5-1 and TRBJ2-2; no clear D gene. The CDR3 loop spans 15 amino acids. CDR1 and CDR2 (germline): SGHRS, YFSETQ. V lost 2 bases and J lost 0, with 8 bases in between. CDR3 residues: CASSFVVANTGELFF. The CDR3 region has the DNA TGCGCCAGCAGCTTCGTGGTCGCGAACACCGGGGAGCTGTTTTTT.

J is TRBJ2-3 and V is TRBV13, with 8 bases aligning to TRBD2. CDR1 PRHDT and CDR2 FYEKMQ come from the germline V gene (reference sequence). The CDR3 runs 17 residues. With V trimmed by 0 bases and J by 6 bases, 11 bases remained unmatched. CDR3 loop: CASSLGGGSGMADTQYF. The CDR3 DNA reads TGTGCCAGCAGCTTAGGTGGAGGTAGCGGGATGGCGGATACGCAGTATTTT.

This clone was recorded only once. The genes are TRBV6-1 and TRBJ1-5, with D perhaps matching TRBD1 (5 bases). V dropped 10 bases and J dropped 7 bases, with 17 bases sitting between them. The CDR3 runs 13 residues. CDR1 and CDR2 (germline): MNHNS, SASEGT. The CDR3 DNA reads TGTGCCATCGACAGAATTTCAGGCCAGCCCCAGCATTTT. Protein: CAIDRISGQPQHF.

The chain links TRBV11-2 to TRBJ1-2, with D unclear. CDR1 and CDR2 from the germline V gene are SGHAT and FQNNGV. This CDR3 region has 14 residues. The ends were cut back, 5 bases at V and 6 bases at J, with 16 bases in the middle. The CDR3 loop reads CASSPLRSSDGYTF. CDR3 nucleotides: TGTGCCAGCAGCCCACTAAGGTCCTCGGATGGCTACACCTTC. The full variable domain, in which reference TRBV11-2 and TRBJ1-2 provide the parts outside the CDR3, is EAGVAQSPRYKIIEKRQSVAFWCNPISGHATLYWYQQILGQGPKLLIQFQNNGVVDDSQLPKDRFSAERLKGVDSTLKIQPAKLEDSAVYLCASSPLRSSDGYTFGSGTRLTVV.

This chain connects TRBV5-1 to TRBJ2-3, with 7 nucleotides matching TRBD1. Trimming took 4 bases from V and 3 from J; bases not matched to a gene: 8. CDR1 and CDR2 (germline): SGHRS, YFSETQ. CDR3 length: 15 amino acids. CDR3 nucleotide sequence: TGCGCCAGCAGCCCAGGGACAGACAGAACAGATACGCAGTATTTT. Protein: CASSPGTDRTDTQYF.

The rearrangement uses TRBV2 and TRBJ2-7, with 8 bases fitting TRBD1. The CDR3 spans 12 residues. From germline, CDR1 is SNHLY and CDR2 FYNNEI. V was pared by 6 bases and J by 11 bases, with 9 bases of the junction left unmatched. The CDR3 DNA reads TGTGCCAGCAGCGCCGGGACAGGATTGGAGTACTTC. Encoded protein: CASSAGTGLEYF.

V gene TRBV28 combines with J gene TRBJ2-2; no clear D gene. Germline V gene sequence: CDR1 MDHEN, CDR2 SYDVKM. CDR3 length: 14 residues. V lost 6 bases to trimming and J lost 5 bases, with 13 bases between them. CDR3 coding DNA: TGTGCCAGCAGAACAGTCTCATGGACCGGGGAGCTGTTTTTT. Protein: CASRTVSWTGELFF.

The chain links TRBV4-2 to TRBJ1-3; unclear D gene. Per the germline V gene, CDR1 is LGHNA and CDR2 is YNFKEQ. This CDR3 has 18 amino acids. With 0 bases removed from V and 4 bases from J, the gap between germline ends came to 19 bases. CDR3 loop: CASSQDRPASVTGNTIYF. The CDR3 DNA follows: TGTGCCAGCAGCCAAGATAGGCCAGCCAGTGTAACGGGAAACACCATATATTTT.

V usage is TRBV7-9 and J usage is TRBJ2-2; 7 bases are shared with TRBD2. With V trimmed by 3 bases and J by 5 bases, 6 bases remained unmatched. The CDR3 has 15 residues. CDR1 and CDR2 (germline): SEHNR, FQNEAQ (reference sequence). CDR3 amino acids: CASSLDGRSTGELFF. The CDR3 DNA reads as TGTGCCAGCAGCTTGGACGGGAGGTCTACCGGGGAGCTGTTTTTT.

This chain uses TRBV4-1 with TRBJ1-4; 8 nucleotides line up with TRBD1. With V trimmed by 4 bases and J by 4 bases, 8 bases remained unmatched. Germline V gene lookup returns CDR1 MGHRA and CDR2 YSYEKL. The CDR3 covers 16 residues. CDR3 loop: CASSPLAGQVNEKLFF. CDR3 coding DNA: TGCGCCAGCAGCCCCCTCGCGGGACAGGTTAATGAAAAACTGTTTTTT.

This clone was recorded a few times. This specimen includes other DNA sequences encoding the same CDR3. This sequence joins TRBV7-3 and TRBJ2-1; D uncertain. The CDR3 contains 15 residues. Trimming shortened V by 5 bases and J by 0 bases, and 11 bases separated the two germline ends. Germline lookup yields CDR1 SGHTA and CDR2 FQGTGA. CDR3 nucleotides: TGTGCCAGCAGCCCAGCGCCGAGCTCCTACAATGAGCAGTTCTTC. It translates to CASSPAPSSYNEQFF.

The J gene is TRBJ1-5, the V gene TRBV10-3; D unclear. V shed 2 bases and J shed 5 bases, with 10 bases lying between them. Germline V CDR1 and CDR2: ENHRY, SYGVKD. The CDR3 totals 14 residues. This CDR3 reads CAISEMGFDQPQHF. In DNA form, the CDR3 reads TGTGCCATCAGTGAGATGGGGTTTGATCAGCCCCAGCATTTT.

The chain carries TRBV11-3 and TRBJ2-1; 7 bases match TRBD1. The CDR3 is 13 residues long. Germline CDR1 and CDR2: SGHNT and YENEEA. V trimming: 8 bases; J trimming: 9 bases; junction bases outside the gene matches: 10. The CDR3: CASGGQDQGEQFF. DNA for the CDR3: TGTGCCAGCGGCGGACAGGACCAGGGTGAGCAGTTCTTC.

The chain has TRBV28 and TRBJ2-4; 10 bases are shared with TRBD2. CDR3 length equals 17 residues. Looked up from germline, CDR1 is MDHEN and CDR2 is SYDVKM. V shed 7 bases and J 4 bases; nucleotides not matched to a gene: 13. The CDR3 DNA reads as TGTGCCAGCAAGGTAGCGGGAGGCCCTGGGGAAAAAAACATTCAGTACTTC. It translates to CASKVAGGPGEKNIQYF.

In its sample, this clone was seen once. The gene calls are TRBV10-3 and TRBJ1-1; a weak D match, TRBD1 (5 bases). The CDR3 is 13 residues long. Trimming shortened V by 10 bases and J by 1 base, and 13 bases separated the two germline ends. Germline V gene data show CDR1 as ENHRY and CDR2 as SYGVKD. This CDR3 is CATQGPSNTEAFF. The CDR3 DNA reads TGTGCCACCCAGGGACCTTCGAACACTGAAGCTTTCTTT.

The gene calls are TRBV11-2 and TRBJ1-1; D may be TRBD1 (5 bases). Trimming stripped 2 bases from V and 4 bases from J, with 11 bases between. The CDR3 length is 14 residues. CDR1 is SGHAT and CDR2 is FQNNGV in the germline V gene. The CDR3 DNA reads as TGTGCCAGCAGCTTAAGCGGGGGTTTCACTGAAGCTTTCTTT. It codes for CASSLSGGFTEAFF.

V and J are TRBV7-2 and TRBJ2-1; 8 bases line up with TRBD2. The CDR3 is made up of 15 amino acids. From germline, CDR1 is SGHTA and CDR2 FQGNSA. The junction had 1 base not matched to a gene; V was cut back by 3 bases and J by 0 bases. The CDR3 nucleotides read TGTGCCAGCAGCTTCAGCGGGAGCTCCTACAATGAGCAGTTCTTC. Translating gives CASSFSGSSYNEQFF.

This clone was observed a single time. The V call is TRBV19, the J call TRBJ2-3, with 8 bases matching TRBD2. The CDR3 totals 16 residues. Germline assignment: CDR1 LNHDA and CDR2 SQIVND (reference sequence). The V and J ends lost 3 bases and 1 base, in that order; junction bases with no gene match: 6. The CDR3 protein is CASSIPAGGGTDTQYF. CDR3 in DNA: TGTGCCAGTAGTATCCCCGCGGGAGGAGGCACAGATACGCAGTATTTT.

This chain links TRBV6-6 with TRBJ1-5; D uncertain. V was trimmed by 6 bases and J by 1 base, leaving 13 bases between them. The germline V gene has CDR1 MNHNY and CDR2 SVGAGI (reference sequence). The CDR3 consists of 15 residues. Here the CDR3 reads CASSHPPWSNQPQHF. The CDR3 DNA follows: TGTGCCAGCAGCCACCCTCCATGGAGCAATCAGCCCCAGCATTTT.

The rearrangement uses TRBV2 and TRBJ2-7; 10 bases line up with TRBD2. Germline CDR1 SNHLY, CDR2 FYNNEI. This CDR3 comprises 15 residues. The V and J ends lost 5 bases and 7 bases, in that order; junction bases with no gene match: 11. The CDR3: CASSQGLAAQGEQYF. CDR3 sequence (DNA): TGTGCCAGCAGTCAAGGACTAGCGGCGCAGGGGGAGCAGTACTTC. Complete variable domain (other parts from reference TRBV2 and TRBJ2-7): EPEVTQTPSHQVTQMGQEVILRCVPISNHLYFYWYRQILGQKVEFLVSFYNNEISEKSEIFDDQFSVERPDGSNFTLKIRSTKLEDSAMYFCASSQGLAAQGEQYFGPGTRLTVT.

The chain employs TRBV29-1 and TRBJ2-3; possible D gene TRBD1, 5 bases. The V end lost 7 bases, the J end lost 1 base, and 12 bases lay between the germline ends. Germline CDR1 is SQVTM and CDR2 is ANQGSEA. The CDR3 loop spans 13 amino acids. CDR3 coding DNA: TGCAGCGGTACCGTACAGGGCACAGATACGCAGTATTTT. Translating gives CSGTVQGTDTQYF.

In its sample, this clone ranks as large. The rearrangement uses TRBV4-3 and TRBJ1-2; D not certain. V lost 0 bases to trimming and J lost 3 bases, with 11 bases between them. Germline V CDR1 and CDR2: LGHNA, YSLEER. This CDR3 contains 15 residues. In DNA form, the CDR3 reads TGCGCCAGCAGCCAAGAGCGCGGACGGGACTATGGCTACACCTTC. This sequence encodes CASSQERGRDYGYTF.

The chain is built from TRBV27 and TRBJ2-2; D remains unclear. The CDR3 is made up of 11 amino acids. The germline CDR1 and CDR2 sequences are MNHEY and SMNVEV (reference sequence). The V end lost 3 bases, the J end lost 7 bases, and 3 bases lay between the germline ends. The CDR3 DNA sequence: TGTGCCAGCAGTTTGATCGGGGAGCTGTTTTTT. Protein: CASSLIGELFF.

V usage is TRBV28 and J usage is TRBJ1-2; TRBD1 matches at 7 bases. Germline V gene sequence: CDR1 MDHEN, CDR2 SYDVKM. The CDR3 consists of 13 residues. Trimming took 6 bases from V and 6 from J; bases not matched to a gene: 7. CDR3: CASSFRGGDGYTF. The CDR3 DNA is TGTGCCAGCAGCTTCAGGGGGGGCGATGGCTACACCTTC.

The V and J genes are TRBV18 and TRBJ2-5; 8 nucleotides agree with TRBD1. The CDR3 sequence is 15 residues long. Germline CDR1 reads KGHSH; CDR2 reads LQKENI. J lost 4 bases, V lost 0 bases, and 4 bases had no gene match. The CDR3 loop is CASSPPRGQGETQYF. The CDR3 region has the DNA TGTGCCAGCTCACCACCCAGGGGGCAGGGAGAGACCCAGTACTTC.

In its sample, this clone was seen once. The CDR3 sequence is CADKGGIGGANVLTF. In DNA form, the CDR3 reads TGTGCGGACAAGGGTGGGATAGGTGGGGCCAACGTCCTGACTTTC. The chain has TRBV28 and TRBJ2-6; possible D gene TRBD1, 5 bases. Germline CDR1 MDHEN, CDR2 SYDVKM. CDR3 size: 15 residues.